The 28 T cell receptor beta chains below were found in one sample sequenced in a study of blood T cell repertoires in COVID-19. Only in-frame clones appear in the TCRdb table, and some are missing; sequencing was by immunoSEQ multiplex PCR. Of 280,000 or so clones listed, approximately 88% were seen once; the top ten hold about 7%. The sequenced material came from peripheral blood. All receptors derive from a woman aged 25 to 39 who had recovered from COVID-19.

The V and J genes are TRBV24-1 and TRBJ2-7; TRBD1 is a possible D gene (6 bases). CDR3 length equals 14 residues. Germline V lookup: CDR1 KGHDR, CDR2 SFDVKD. V lost 3 bases, J lost 1 base, and 9 bases lay in between. The CDR3 loop reads CATSDTGNSYEQYF. In DNA form, the CDR3 reads TGTGCCACCAGTGATACAGGGAATTCCTACGAGCAGTACTTC.

The chain employs TRBV30 and TRBJ1-6; D possibly corresponds to TRBD1 (6 bases). The V and J ends lost 5 bases and 4 bases respectively, with 15 bases between them. This CDR3 contains 15 residues. Germline CDR1 GTSNPN, CDR2 SVGIG (reference sequence). The CDR3 here is CAWEIGGGYNSPLHF. The CDR3 DNA is TGTGCCTGGGAAATAGGGGGGGGATATAATTCACCCCTCCACTTT.

The chain combines TRBV15 with TRBJ1-4; 10 bases map to TRBD1. Germline assignment: CDR1 LNHNV and CDR2 YYDKDF (reference sequence). The CDR3 loop spans 15 amino acids. V trimming: 3 bases; J trimming: 3 bases; junction bases outside the gene matches: 1. The CDR3 loop reads CATSRGTGANEKLFF. The CDR3 coding sequence is TGTGCCACCAGCAGGGGGACAGGGGCTAATGAAAAACTGTTTTTT.

The V gene is TRBV28, the J gene TRBJ1-3; D unclear. V was trimmed by 5 bases and J by 0 bases, leaving 14 bases between them. The germline gives CDR1 MDHEN, CDR2 SYDVKM. The CDR3 is made up of 16 amino acids. The CDR3 reads CASSNFLQSSGNTIYF. The CDR3 DNA reads as TGTGCCAGCAGTAACTTCTTACAGAGCTCTGGAAACACCATATATTTT. The complete variable domain, with remaining parts taken from reference TRBV28 and TRBJ1-3, reads DVKVTQSSRYLVKRTGEKVFLECVQDMDHENMFWYRQDPGLGLRLIYFSYDVKMKEKGDIPEGYSVSREKKERFSLILESASTNQTSMYLCASSNFLQSSGNTIYFGEGSWLTVV.

The rearrangement uses TRBV4-1 and TRBJ2-1; D uncertain. The CDR3 runs 17 residues. Germline V gene lookup returns CDR1 MGHRA and CDR2 YSYEKL. V lost 1 base and J 0 bases, leaving 13 bases between the germline ends. CDR3 nucleotide sequence: TGCGCCAGCAGCCAAGTTGGAGTCACGAGCTCCTACAATGAGCAGTTCTTC. Amino acid sequence: CASSQVGVTSSYNEQFF.

This chain uses TRBV2 with TRBJ1-4; 8 nucleotides line up with TRBD1. Germline V gene data show CDR1 as SNHLY and CDR2 as FYNNEI. With V trimmed by 6 bases and J by 7 bases, 16 bases remained unmatched. The CDR3 runs to 17 residues. The CDR3 DNA follows: TGTGCCAGCAGGACCGGGACAGGCTACACTCGCATTGAAAAACTGTTTTTT. Translating gives CASRTGTGYTRIEKLFF.

This clone was counted only a few times. J is TRBJ2-2 and V is TRBV4-3; 12 nucleotides agree with TRBD1. The trim removed 4 bases at V and 5 bases at J, leaving 5 bases unmatched. This CDR3 is built from 16 residues. Germline CDR1 LGHNA, CDR2 YSLEER. CDR3 nucleotides: TGCGCCAGCAGCCCGGGACAGGGGGCTCTAACCGGGGAGCTGTTTTTT. The encoded protein is CASSPGQGALTGELFF.

This clone occurred once. This chain links TRBV5-4 with TRBJ1-5; D may be TRBD1 (5 bases). This CDR3 contains 19 residues. Germline CDR1 and CDR2: SGHNT and YYREEE (reference sequence). V was shortened by 2 bases and J by 0 bases, with 21 bases between the two germline ends. CDR3 amino acids: CASSFKSTFQGYSNQPQHF. Here the CDR3 DNA reads TGTGCCAGCAGCTTTAAGTCCACTTTTCAGGGCTATAGCAATCAGCCCCAGCATTTT.

This rearrangement joins TRBV6-1 to TRBJ2-1; possibly TRBD1 for D (6 bases). CDR3 length equals 13 residues. Germline V gene data show CDR1 as MNHNS and CDR2 as SASEGT. Trimming stripped 3 bases from V and 8 bases from J, with 11 bases between. The DNA for the CDR3 is TGTGCCAGCAGTGACCAGGGGTTGGATGAGCAGTTCTTC. It yields the protein CASSDQGLDEQFF.

This sequence joins TRBV28 and TRBJ2-7, with TRBD2 identical over 8 bases. Trimming took 1 base from V and 0 from J; bases not matched to a gene: 2. Looked up from germline, CDR1 is MDHEN and CDR2 is SYDVKM. CDR3 length equals 15 residues. The CDR3 nucleotides read TGTGCCAGCAGTTTATCGGGGGGGCCCTCCTACGAGCAGTACTTC. Translated: CASSLSGGPSYEQYF.

The chain combines TRBV5-1 with TRBJ1-1; D not certain. CDR1 and CDR2 from the germline V gene are SGHRS and YFSETQ. This CDR3 region has 14 residues. Trimming left V 4 bases short and J 2 bases short, with 12 bases between. The CDR3 loop is CASSGYVGNTEAFF. In nucleotides, the CDR3 is TGCGCCAGCAGCGGTTATGTCGGTAACACTGAAGCTTTCTTT.

This rearrangement joins TRBV2 to TRBJ2-7; D is perhaps TRBD2 (6 bases). Trimming stripped 4 bases from V and 2 bases from J, with 12 bases between. This CDR3 region has 14 residues. CDR1 SNHLY and CDR2 FYNNEI come from the germline V gene. The CDR3 coding sequence is TGTGCCAGCAGTGCTAAGGCGGGGACCTACGAGCAGTACTTC. Its protein is CASSAKAGTYEQYF.

The chain has TRBV10-3 and TRBJ1-2; TRBD1 matches at 8 bases. The CDR3 sequence is 12 residues long. The V gene's germline CDR1 is ENHRY and CDR2 SYGVKD. V shed 8 bases and J 7 bases; nucleotides not matched to a gene: 6. The CDR3: CAIDRGPGGYTF. For the CDR3, the DNA is TGTGCCATCGACAGGGGACCGGGTGGCTACACCTTC.

This clone has more than one count but fewer than ten. The J gene is TRBJ2-6, the V gene TRBV7-9; tentatively, D is TRBD1 (5 bases). Germline V gives CDR1 SEHNR, CDR2 FQNEAQ (reference sequence). The ends were cut back, 8 bases at V and 2 bases at J, with 7 bases in the middle. The CDR3 runs to 13 residues. The CDR3: CASVRAGANVLTF. For the CDR3, the DNA is TGTGCCAGCGTCAGGGCTGGGGCCAACGTCCTGACTTTC.

The CDR3: CASSHGQGALPGELFF. In DNA form, the CDR3 reads TGTGCCAGCAGCCACGGACAGGGCGCCCTCCCCGGGGAGCTGTTTTTT. The chain carries TRBV7-6 and TRBJ2-2, with 8 nucleotides matching TRBD1. Germline V gene lookup returns CDR1 SGHVS and CDR2 FNYEAQ. J was trimmed by 6 bases and V by 5 bases; bases with no gene match: 11. There are 16 residues in the CDR3.

V is TRBV27 and J is TRBJ2-1; tentatively, D is TRBD1 (6 bases). Trimming took off 7 bases at V and 7 bases at J, with 14 bases between the two ends. The length of the CDR3 is 13 residues. From germline, CDR1 is MNHEY and CDR2 SMNVEV (reference sequence). The CDR3 sequence is CASNPRGLNEQFF. The CDR3 nucleotides read TGTGCCAGCAACCCCAGGGGCTTGAATGAGCAGTTCTTC.

This chain joins TRBV6-6 and TRBJ1-6; unclear D gene. The CDR3 loop spans 15 amino acids. Germline V gene data show CDR1 as MNHNY and CDR2 as SVGAGI (reference sequence). V lost 0 bases to trimming and J lost 5 bases, with 8 bases between them. CDR3 protein: CASSYSRHDNSPLHF. As DNA, the CDR3 is TGTGCCAGCAGTTACTCGAGGCATGATAATTCACCCCTCCACTTT.

The chain is built from TRBV19 and TRBJ1-1; 7 nucleotides align to TRBD1. Germline trimming cut 5 bases from V and 0 bases from J; bases unmatched to any gene: 9. The CDR3 covers 16 residues. From germline, CDR1 is LNHDA and CDR2 SQIVND (reference sequence). This chain's CDR3 is CASSLRQGRMNTEAFF. The CDR3 DNA reads TGTGCCAGTAGTCTAAGACAGGGTCGGATGAACACTGAAGCTTTCTTT.

For the CDR3, the DNA is TGCGCCAGCAACCCCACCGGGACAGGAGCAAATGAGCAGTTCTTC. Translation: CASNPTGTGANEQFF. This rearrangement joins TRBV5-1 to TRBJ2-1; TRBD1 agrees at 8 bases. The J segment lost 7 bases and the V segment lost 6 bases, leaving 12 bases of the junction unmatched. The CDR3 extends over 15 amino acids. Germline V CDR1 and CDR2: SGHRS, YFSETQ.

This clone came up once. This rearrangement joins TRBV23-1 to TRBJ1-6, with TRBD1 as a possible D gene (6 bases). TRBV23-1 is known as an ORF, though its function is uncertain. This CDR3 comprises 18 residues. Trimming pared 7 bases from V and 2 bases from J, leaving 21 bases between. CDR3 nucleotides: TGCGCCAGCAACGAGATAACCGCCAGGGGCACCTATAATTCACCCCTCCACTTT. It translates to CASNEITARGTYNSPLHF.

This sequence joins TRBV9 and TRBJ2-7; maybe TRBD1 (6 bases). The CDR3 runs to 15 residues. The V end was cut by 0 bases, the J end by 0 bases, with 10 bases between. Germline V gene sequence: CDR1 SGDLS, CDR2 YYNGEE. The CDR3, as DNA: TGTGCCAGCAGCGTAGCGGACAGCAGCTCCTACGAGCAGTACTTC. It encodes CASSVADSSSYEQYF.

The chain joins TRBV6-1 to TRBJ2-7; a possible D gene is TRBD1 (5 bases). V was trimmed by 1 base and J by 6 bases, leaving 16 bases between them. The CDR3 runs 15 residues. Germline V gene lookup returns CDR1 MNHNS and CDR2 SASEGT. CDR3 sequence reads: CASSEGLPGIVEQYF. In DNA, the CDR3 is TGTGCCAGCAGTGAAGGACTCCCAGGGATCGTCGAGCAGTACTTC.

This clone has a single count. V is TRBV28 and J is TRBJ1-6; D not resolved. The CDR3 is 20 amino acids. Per the germline V gene, CDR1 is MDHEN and CDR2 is SYDVKM. V gave up 4 bases and J gave up 0 bases, with 22 bases separating them. The CDR3 protein is CASSSTFTKTPSSYNSPLHF. The CDR3 DNA is TGTGCCAGCAGTTCCACATTTACCAAGACACCAAGCTCCTATAATTCACCCCTCCACTTT.

This clone has just one count. The chain links TRBV5-5 to TRBJ2-5; TRBD1 matches 7 bases. This CDR3 is 14 amino acids long. The J segment lost 5 bases and the V segment lost 6 bases, leaving 10 bases of the junction unmatched. Per germline, CDR1 SGHKS and CDR2 YYEKEE (reference sequence). The CDR3 sequence: CASKMTGTTETQYF. CDR3 DNA sequence: TGTGCCAGCAAAATGACAGGGACGACCGAGACCCAGTACTTC.

The gene calls are TRBV27 and TRBJ1-4; a weak D match, TRBD1 (5 bases). CDR1 MNHEY and CDR2 SMNVEV come from the germline V gene (reference sequence). V shed 3 bases and J shed 7 bases, with 12 bases lying between them. The CDR3 is 14 residues long. This chain's CDR3 is CASSFGQGVEKLFF. The CDR3 DNA is TGTGCCAGCAGTTTCGGGCAGGGCGTTGAAAAACTGTTTTTT.

The CDR3 here is CASSLGQNKQFF. In DNA form, the CDR3 reads TGTGCCAGTAGTCTGGGACAGAATAAGCAGTTCTTC. The chain combines TRBV19 with TRBJ2-1; 7 nucleotides line up with TRBD1. The CDR3 spans 12 residues. Germline V gene data show CDR1 as LNHDA and CDR2 as SQIVND (reference sequence). V gave up 5 bases and J gave up 11 bases; unmatched junction bases: 6.

This clone was recorded only once. CDR3 DNA: TGTGCCAGCTCACCCCGGCAGGCCGAGCAGTACTTC. Protein sequence: CASSPRQAEQYF. The rearrangement links TRBV18 to TRBJ2-7; D is ambiguous. This CDR3 comprises 12 residues. In germline, CDR1 is KGHSH, CDR2 LQKENI. Trimming left V 3 bases short and J 6 bases short, with 9 bases between.

The chain has TRBV5-5 and TRBJ2-2; 9 nucleotides agree with TRBD1. The germline gives CDR1 SGHKS, CDR2 YYEKEE (reference sequence). CDR3 length: 17 amino acids. The trim removed 2 bases at V and 3 bases at J, leaving 8 bases unmatched. CDR3 loop: CASSFPTGQGYTGELFF. CDR3 DNA: TGTGCCAGCAGCTTTCCGACGGGACAGGGCTACACCGGGGAGCTGTTTTTT. Looking up the rest from reference TRBV5-5 and TRBJ2-2 gives the full variable domain: DAGVTQSPTHLIKTRGQQVTLRCSPISGHKSVSWYQQVLGQGPQFIFQYYEKEERGRGNFPDRFSARQFPNYSSELNVNALLLGDSALYLCASSFPTGQGYTGELFFGEGSRLTVL.